This passage covers 8 T cell receptor beta chains from one sample sequenced in a study of blood T cell repertoires in COVID-19. Here immunoSEQ multiplex PCR was the method, and the copy in TCRdb shows in-frame clones only, minus some. The sample yields 65,000 to 100,000 clones, roughly 88% seen once. Material for sequencing was peripheral blood. These receptors all stem from a woman over 75 with acute or convalescent COVID-19.

The V and J genes are TRBV6-2 or TRBV6-3 and TRBJ2-1, with TRBD1 matching 9 bases. The CDR3 is made up of 16 amino acids. Germline loops: CDR1 MNHEY, CDR2 SVGEGT. With 6 bases clipped from V and 2 bases from J, the junction kept 8 bases outside the gene matches. The CDR3 region has the DNA TGTGCCAGCAGCTTCGGGACAGGGAGGACCTACAATGAGCAGTTCTTC. Translation: CASSFGTGRTYNEQFF.

The V gene is TRBV19, the J gene TRBJ1-2; TRBD1 aligns across 7 bases. V lost 7 bases, J lost 3 bases, and 5 bases stayed unmatched. CDR1 and CDR2 (germline): LNHDA, SQIVND (reference sequence). The CDR3 runs to 13 residues. CDR3 bases: TGTGCCAGTAACAGGGGAGCAGACTATGGCTACACCTTC. Its translation: CASNRGADYGYTF.

The chain employs TRBV9 and TRBJ2-5; 9 bases match TRBD2. Germline V gives CDR1 SGDLS, CDR2 YYNGEE. The CDR3 is 17 residues long. The V gene end was trimmed by 4 bases and the J gene end by 4 bases; junction bases not matched to a gene: 14. The CDR3 loop reads CASSSAWAGGSLETQYF. In DNA, the CDR3 is TGTGCCAGCAGCAGTGCATGGGCGGGGGGGTCCTTAGAGACCCAGTACTTC.

The V call is TRBV27, the J call TRBJ1-5; TRBD1 aligns across 8 bases. With V trimmed by 3 bases and J by 7 bases, 5 bases remained unmatched. This CDR3 has 14 residues. Germline CDR1 and CDR2: MNHEY and SMNVEV (reference sequence). The CDR3 DNA is TGTGCCAGCAGTTTCTCGGGACAGGCGCAGCCCCAGCATTTT. It yields the protein CASSFSGQAQPQHF.

The gene calls are TRBV7-2 and TRBJ2-3; 11 bases are a match to TRBD2. The V and J ends lost 2 bases and 4 bases, in that order; junction bases with no gene match: 8. CDR1 and CDR2 (germline): SGHTA, FQGNSA. The CDR3 extends over 17 amino acids. The CDR3 region is CASSLRVSGGAADTQYF. DNA for the CDR3: TGTGCCAGCAGCTTAAGGGTTAGCGGGGGGGCCGCAGATACGCAGTATTTT.

V gene TRBV5-1 combines with J gene TRBJ1-1; D might be TRBD1 (6 bases). The CDR3 loop spans 15 amino acids. With 3 bases removed from V and 1 base from J, the gap between germline ends came to 13 bases. The germline gives CDR1 SGHRS, CDR2 YFSETQ. The CDR3 nucleotides are TGCGCCAGCAGCTCCTCCGCCAGGGGGAACACTGAAGCTTTCTTT. Its protein product is CASSSSARGNTEAFF.

The genes are TRBV19 and TRBJ1-1; D is perhaps TRBD1 (6 bases). Germline CDR1 and CDR2: LNHDA and SQIVND (reference sequence). V gave up 4 bases and J gave up 1 base, with 7 bases separating them. This CDR3 is 13 amino acids long. CDR3 sequence reads: CASSSRGNTEAFF. As DNA, the CDR3 is TGTGCCAGTAGTAGCAGGGGGAACACTGAAGCTTTCTTT. The variable domain in full, with the rest retrieved from reference TRBV19 and TRBJ1-1, is DGGITQSPKYLFRKEGQNVTLSCEQNLNHDAMYWYRQDPGQGLRLIYYSQIVNDFQKGDIAEGYSVSREKKESFPLTVTSAQKNPTAFYLCASSSRGNTEAFFGQGTRLTVV.

This chain joins TRBV2 and TRBJ1-1; D gene unclear. Germline values: CDR1 SNHLY, CDR2 FYNNEI. The CDR3 contains 13 residues. V was trimmed by 3 bases and J by 2 bases, leaving 7 bases between them. CDR3: CASSEQRNTEAFF. The CDR3 region has the DNA TGTGCCAGCAGTGAGCAGCGTAACACTGAAGCTTTCTTT.